This TCR beta chain is drawn from a study of cytomegalovirus exposure and HLA in healthy donors. Primers included in the PCR were 60 Vbeta and 13 Jbeta primers. Original processing notes: Approximately 11 million of 80 million to 85 million unique TCR beta chains were shared, per a later count. Assay: immunoSEQ multiplex PCR; the TCRdb copy retains only in-frame clones and omits some. The DNA gave D and trimming, while V, J and clone size come from that table. This repertoire shows approximately 260,000 clones, over 90% found once; its top ten account for approximately 1.5%. Whole-study findings and limits: The majority of TCR sequences were rare, yet some public TCRs appeared in many donors. Compared with the roughly 700-donor mean, an Asian-associated ancestry cluster reportedly had fewer N-insertions, according to a later analysis.

Donors consisted of healthy bone marrow donors. CDR1 and CDR2 (germline): MRHNA, SNTAGT. The CDR3 is made up of 13 amino acids. Trimming removed 7 bases from V and 9 bases from J; junction bases left unmatched: 6. A remark on this clone: The antigen remains unidentified.

This chain connects TRBV6-4 to TRBJ1-6, with 7 positions matching TRBD1. The TCR comes from a girl aged 2 to 10 in good health and CMV-seronegative. Sample: PBMCs. The DNA for the CDR3 is TGTGCCAGCAAAGACAGGGCGGGTTCACCCCTCCACTTT. This sequence encodes CASKDRAGSPLHF.